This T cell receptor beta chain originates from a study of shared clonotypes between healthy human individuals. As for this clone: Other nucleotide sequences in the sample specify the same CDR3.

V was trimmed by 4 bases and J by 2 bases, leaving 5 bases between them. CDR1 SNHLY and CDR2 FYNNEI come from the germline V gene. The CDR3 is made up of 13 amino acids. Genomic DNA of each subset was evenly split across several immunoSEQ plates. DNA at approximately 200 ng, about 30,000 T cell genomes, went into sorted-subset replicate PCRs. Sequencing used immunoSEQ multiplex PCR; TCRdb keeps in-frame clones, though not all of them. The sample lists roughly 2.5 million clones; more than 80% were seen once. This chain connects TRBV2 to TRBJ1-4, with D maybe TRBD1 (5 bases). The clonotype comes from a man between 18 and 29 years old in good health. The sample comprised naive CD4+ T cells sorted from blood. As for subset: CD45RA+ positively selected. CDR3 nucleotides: TGTGCCAGCAGTGGGGGGACTAATGAAAAACTGTTTTTT. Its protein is CASSGGTNEKLFF.